This T cell receptor (beta chain) derives from a study of Ad26.COV2.S vaccination and SARS-CoV-2 variants listed by TCRdb under 2021. General notes on the study: Vaccine-arm donors came from COV1001, a multicentre, randomized, double-blind, placebo-controlled phase I-IIa trial of Ad26.COV2.S in healthy adults. Trial participants were randomized into five groups of five, in which low-dose or high-dose Ad26.COV2.S was given once or twice, or placebo was given on both occasions. Investigators remained blinded to trial group allocation during experiments and outcome assessment. Dosing of Ad26.COV2.S was intramuscular, at either 5x10^10 or 1x10^11 viral particles, delivered as one shot or as two shots spaced 56 days apart. The TCR-sequenced set comprised approximately 32 samples: around 20 Ad26.COV2.S vaccine recipients, 5 placebo recipients and 8 SARS-CoV-2 convalescent individuals. The specificity and breadth of SARS-CoV-2-reactive T cell receptors after Ad26.COV2.S vaccination were assessed by TCRbeta repertoire sequencing.

The treatment or condition label on this specimen signifies: 15 to 20 received Ad26.COV2.S at low or high dose, single or two shots; 5 received placebo; per-sample allocation not given. For vaccine and placebo recipients, the sequenced repertoires came from samples collected on day 63 after the first injection. Between 29 July and 7 August 2020, Cohort 1b enrolled 25 adults aged 18-55 years at one site in Boston, USA. As a vaccine, Ad26.COV2.S was a replication-incompetent adenovirus type 26 vector that expressed a prefusion-stabilized SARS-CoV-2 spike protein derived from the original Wuhan strain. The study at large found these results: Comparable non-spike TCR breadth was observed between vaccine and placebo recipients, consistent with only spike being contained in the vaccine. According to the authors, total T cell responses may have been underestimated by the TCR breadth and depth analyses. The study was not powered to compare responses between vaccine doses or regimens. Ad26.COV2.S recipients had higher spike-specific TCR breadth than placebo recipients (P = 0.0014). Substantial breadth of spike-specific CD8+ and CD4+ T cell responses was reported after vaccination.

In the germline V gene, CDR1 corresponds to SGHRS and CDR2 to YFSETQ. Trimming removed 4 bases from V and 2 bases from J, leaving 21 bases between the germline ends. Counted from cysteine to phenylalanine, this CDR3 has 17 amino acids. Of all the DNA, just the CDR3 is kept, 51 bases in frame from base 1. TCRbeta CDR3 regions were sequenced with the immunoSEQ Assay. After extraction, genomic DNA underwent amplification by bias-controlled multiplex PCR, followed by high-throughput sequencing. The paper's data handling went like this. To quantify the absolute abundance of every unique TCRbeta CDR3 region, sequences were collapsed and filtered. T cell fraction was estimated by normalizing TCRbeta template counts to usable DNA, with usable DNA measured through amplification of reference genes found in all nucleated cells. Repertoire TCRs were annotated as SARS-CoV-2-specific by exact matching of V gene, CDR3 amino acid sequence and J gene to a known reactive TCR set. The reference SARS-CoV-2 TCR set was obtained from MIRA and was filtered for enrichment in COVID-19-positive ImmuneCODE repertoires, whereby public or cross-reactive TCRs were removed. Using the MIRA antigens, annotated TCRs were further analysed by specific ORF or by position within an ORF. Depth was the summed frequency of annotated unique rearrangements, while breadth was defined as annotated unique rearrangements over total unique productive rearrangements. Two-sided Wilcoxon rank-sum tests were used to compare TCR breadth between groups. This is the immuneACCESS table as TCRdb keeps it, with only in-frame sequences that have V and J called. A part of the clones is gone; compared with another copy, unresolved V genes explain less than half, and the rest is unexplained. V, J and clone size are those of that table, while D and trimming were read from the DNA. This sample lists 450,000 to 550,000 clones; roughly 89% were detected once. In total, the top ten clones hold 2% to 3% of the sample.

In regard to this clone: What this receptor recognizes is not known. Base-call qualities are not available, and no considerably larger clone is one nucleotide away.

The source is a person aged 18-65 years who received the Ad26.COV2.S COVID-19 vaccine or a placebo. The chain is encoded by TRBV5-1 joined to TRBJ1-1; TRBD1 is a possible D gene, resting on 6 matching bases. The sample consisted of peripheral blood, taken in a trial of Ad26.COV2.S vaccine versus placebo. The CDR3 reads CASSQQGGSYGNTEAFF. The base sequence is TGCGCCAGCAGCCAACAGGGAGGATCGTATGGAAACACTGAAGCTTTCTTT.